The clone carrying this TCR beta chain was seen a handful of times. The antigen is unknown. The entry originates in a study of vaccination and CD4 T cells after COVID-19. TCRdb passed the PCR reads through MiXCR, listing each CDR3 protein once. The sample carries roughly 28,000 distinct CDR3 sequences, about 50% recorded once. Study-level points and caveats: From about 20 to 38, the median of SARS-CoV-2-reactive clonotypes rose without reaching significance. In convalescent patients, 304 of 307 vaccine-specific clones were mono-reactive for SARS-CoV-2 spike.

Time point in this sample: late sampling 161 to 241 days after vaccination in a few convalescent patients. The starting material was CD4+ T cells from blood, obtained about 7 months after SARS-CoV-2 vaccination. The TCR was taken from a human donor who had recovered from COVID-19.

The CDR3 region has the DNA TGCAGTGCCCGTCTAAGACAGGCCATGAACACTGAAGCTTTCTTT. Encoded protein: CSARLRQAMNTEAFF. This chain connects TRBV20-1 to TRBJ1-1; D possibly corresponds to TRBD1 (6 bases). The CDR3 totals 15 residues. Trimming cost V 6 bases and J 0 bases, with 17 bases left between them. CDR1 is DFQATT, CDR2 SNEGSKA, per germline (reference sequence).